The 18 T cell receptor beta chains presented below share a single source sample, sequenced in a study of human T cells and chemical hapten exposure. A single record per CDR3 protein comes from TCRdb applying MiXCR to the RACE reads. The data show 79,000 or so distinct CDR3 sequences, about 31% seen once. The sample's time point: patch test 1, 2 weeks after DPC sensitization. Treatment: therapeutic diphenylcyclopropenone sensitization with weekly scalp DPC. Source: whole blood, taken in connection with sensitization to the hapten diphenylcyclopropenone (DPC). All receptors come from a man aged 35-49 years with alopecia areata. Some clones in this sample may be carry-over from other donors' samples.

This clonotype was observed a few times. V and J are TRBV7-4 and TRBJ2-7; tentative D call: TRBD1 (6 bases). Trimming removed 0 bases at V and 9 bases at J, with 21 bases between. The CDR3 covers 16 residues. Germline V gene data show CDR1 as SGHVT and CDR2 as SQSDAQ. CDR3 in amino acids: CASSLAMGARRTVQYF. CDR3 DNA sequence: TGTGCCAGCAGCTTAGCGATGGGGGCCAGGAGGACGGTGCAGTACTTC.

The chain carries TRBV12-3 or TRBV12-4 and TRBJ2-3; 14 nucleotides agree with TRBD2. The CDR3 consists of 16 residues. V lost 5 bases and J lost 6; bases outside the gene matches: 7. The CDR3 region has the DNA TGTGCCAGCAGTCCACAGACTAGCGGGAGGGAGGATACGCAGTATTTT. It specifies CASSPQTSGREDTQYF.

This clonotype was counted a few times. The chain couples TRBV6-2 or TRBV6-3 to TRBJ2-7; 9 positions agree with TRBD1. The V gene end was trimmed by 5 bases and the J gene end by 3 bases; junction bases not matched to a gene: 11. The CDR3 has 16 residues. From germline, CDR1 is MNHEY and CDR2 SVGEGT. The chain's CDR3 is CASSHGAPGQGYEQYF. CDR3 bases: TGTGCCAGCAGTCACGGGGCCCCGGGACAGGGCTACGAGCAGTACTTC.

This chain links TRBV20-1 with TRBJ1-3; D is unresolved. The CDR3 is 11 residues long. Germline V lookup: CDR1 DFQATT, CDR2 SNEGSKA (reference sequence). The V and J ends lost 6 bases and 4 bases respectively, with 7 bases between them. CDR3 protein: CSATLGNTIYF. CDR3 DNA sequence: TGCAGTGCAACACTAGGAAACACCATATATTTT.

Remarks on this clonotype: The germline gene is not matched at one end of the junction; a read error may be the cause. The rearrangement uses TRBV28 and TRBJ2-3, with 7 positions matching TRBD1. There are 15 residues in the CDR3. Germline V gene data show CDR1 as MDHEN and CDR2 as SYDVKM. DNA for the CDR3: TGTGCCAGCAGTTTATACAGGGGCGACACAGATACACAGTATTTT. Amino acid sequence: CASSLYRGDTDTQYF.

The chain combines TRBV11-2 with TRBJ2-3; D unclear. The CDR3 is 15 residues long. V shed 0 bases and J shed 0 bases, with 7 bases lying between them. CDR1 and CDR2 from the germline V gene are SGHAT and FQNNGV. CDR3 coding DNA: TGTGCCAGCAGCTTAGATGGCCTTAGCACAGATACGCAGTATTTT. Translating it yields CASSLDGLSTDTQYF.

This clonotype was seen more than once but under ten times. V usage is TRBV12-3 or TRBV12-4 and J usage is TRBJ2-3; 7 nucleotides align to TRBD2. CDR3 length equals 15 residues. The V and J ends lost 3 bases and 6 bases, in that order; junction bases with no gene match: 9. The CDR3 DNA sequence: TGTGCCAGCAGTTTCTTAGTGGGAGGGCCTGATACGCAGTATTTT. Its protein product is CASSFLVGGPDTQYF.

The chain links TRBV7-6 to TRBJ2-2; TRBD2 agrees at 9 bases. Germline lookup yields CDR1 SGHVS and CDR2 FNYEAQ. The CDR3 is 17 amino acids. The V gene end was trimmed by 5 bases and the J gene end by 4 bases; junction bases not matched to a gene: 11. DNA of the CDR3: TGTGCCAGCAGCGCCTGGGGACTAGCCGGCTCCACCGGGGAGCTGTTTTTT. Protein product: CASSAWGLAGSTGELFF.

This clonotype turned up a few times. This chain links TRBV20-1 with TRBJ2-7; possibly TRBD1 or TRBD2 for D (5 bases each). V was shortened by 6 bases and J by 4 bases, with 16 bases between the two germline ends. This CDR3 region has 13 residues. Germline CDR1 DFQATT, CDR2 SNEGSKA (reference sequence). CDR3 sequence: CSARRQGEYEQYF. DNA for the CDR3: TGCAGTGCACGTAGGCAGGGAGAGTACGAGCAGTACTTC.

This clonotype turned up a few times. The rearrangement joins TRBV9 to TRBJ2-1, with D perhaps matching TRBD1 or TRBD2 (5 bases each). Germline lookup yields CDR1 SGDLS and CDR2 YYNGEE. The CDR3 contains 14 residues. The ends were cut back, 0 bases at V and 6 bases at J, with 10 bases in the middle. DNA of the CDR3: TGTGCCAGCAGCGTAGTGGGGGAGCCCAATGAGCAGTTCTTC. This sequence encodes CASSVVGEPNEQFF.

The genes are TRBV27 and TRBJ2-7, with TRBD1 matching over 8 bases. The J segment lost 3 bases and the V segment lost 6 bases, leaving 10 bases of the junction unmatched. The CDR3 runs 15 residues. The germline CDR1 and CDR2 sequences are MNHEY and SMNVEV (reference sequence). CDR3 coding DNA: TGTGCCAGCAGCGGCTACGGACAGGGAAACTACGAGCAGTACTTC. Translation: CASSGYGQGNYEQYF.

This clonotype was found many times. The chain joins TRBV12-2 to TRBJ2-7. TRBV12-2 is annotated as a pseudogene. CDR3 size: 15 residues. CDR3 sequence reads: CASRLAGERCYEQYF. Here the CDR3 DNA reads TGTGCAAGTCGCTTAGCGGGAGAGAGGTGCTACGAGCAGTACTTC.

This clonotype was detected a few times. The chain is built from TRBV20-1 and TRBJ2-6; D is ambiguous. Trimming cost V 6 bases and J 2 bases, with 11 bases left between them. This CDR3 comprises 14 residues. Germline V gene sequence: CDR1 DFQATT, CDR2 SNEGSKA (reference sequence). CDR3 loop: CSAKHPTGANVLTF. The CDR3 DNA follows: TGCAGTGCCAAACATCCGACTGGGGCCAACGTCCTGACTTTC.

The chain has TRBV11-2 and TRBJ2-7, with unresolved D. Between the trimmed V and J ends, which lost 4 bases and 9 bases, there was a span of 13 bases. This CDR3 region has 12 residues. CDR1 and CDR2 (germline): SGHAT, FQNNGV. This chain's CDR3 is CASSYDGSLQYF. CDR3 DNA: TGTGCCAGCAGCTACGACGGGTCGCTGCAGTACTTC.

Only a few counts were recorded for this clonotype. This chain links TRBV6-2 or TRBV6-3 with TRBJ1-6, with unresolved D. Germline CDR1 MNHEY, CDR2 SVGEGT. V was shortened by 3 bases and J by 9 bases, with 12 bases between the two germline ends. This CDR3 comprises 14 residues. The DNA for the CDR3 is TGTGCCAGCAGTTATGGAGGGTCCAGTTCACCCCTCCACTTT. Residues: CASSYGGSSSPLHF.

This clonotype has only one observation. V usage is TRBV11-2 and J usage is TRBJ2-1; perhaps D is TRBD1 or TRBD2 (5 bases each). Trimming left V 0 bases short and J 7 bases short, with 16 bases between. The CDR3 is made up of 16 amino acids. Germline CDR1 SGHAT, CDR2 FQNNGV. The DNA for the CDR3 is TGTGCCAGCAGCTTAGATCAATGGTTGGGGGTGAATGAGCAGTTCTTC. Translating gives CASSLDQWLGVNEQFF. The variable domain in full, with the rest retrieved from reference TRBV11-2 and TRBJ2-1, is EAGVAQSPRYKIIEKRQSVAFWCNPISGHATLYWYQQILGQGPKLLIQFQNNGVVDDSQLPKDRFSAERLKGVDSTLKIQPAKLEDSAVYLCASSLDQWLGVNEQFFGPGTRLTVL.

This clonotype was seen a few times. The J gene is TRBJ2-4, the V gene TRBV12-3 or TRBV12-4; D unresolved. V lost 3 bases and J lost 2, with 8 bases in between. The CDR3 extends over 14 amino acids. In nucleotides, the CDR3 is TGTGCCAGCAGTTTTGCGACTTCCAAAAACATTCAGTACTTC. Protein sequence: CASSFATSKNIQYF.

The rearrangement joins TRBV5-6 to TRBJ1-1; unclear D gene. The germline V and J ends were trimmed by 3 bases and 0 bases, with 6 bases remaining between them. The CDR3 is 13 amino acids. Germline V gene data show CDR1 as SGHDT and CDR2 as YYEEEE. The CDR3 region is CASSWAVNTEAFF. The CDR3 DNA reads TGTGCCAGCAGCTGGGCGGTGAACACTGAAGCTTTCTTT. Combining the CDR3 with reference TRBV5-6 and TRBJ1-1 gives the whole variable domain DAGVTQSPTHLIKTRGQQVTLRCSPKSGHDTVSWYQQALGQGPQFIFQYYEEEERQRGNFPDRFSGHQFPNYSSELNVNALLLGDSALYLCASSWAVNTEAFFGQGTRLTVV.